Here is one T cell receptor beta chain with its context. Antigen specificity is unknown. These data are taken from a study of a mutant IDH1 vaccine in newly diagnosed glioma. Whole-study context: Vaccines began 4-6 weeks after radiotherapy alone, or with temozolomide cycles. General study points: Immune responses induced by vaccination arose in under 95% of the patients.

CDR3 length: 15 amino acids. V lost 7 bases and J 5 bases, leaving 21 bases between the germline ends. Germline CDR1 and CDR2: MNHNY and SVGAGI (reference sequence). Assay used: immunoSEQ multiplex PCR; TCRdb lists only in-frame clones, some missing. The table includes 50,000 to 65,000 clones, roughly 90% detected once. Time point noted: week 35, safety follow-up. What each vaccine dose contained was 300 ug of mutant IDH1 20-mer peptide, accompanied by topical imiquimod. The receptor comes from a man aged 35 to 55 with glioma. The sample here was PBMCs, taken from a glioma patient whose treatment included an IDH1 peptide vaccine. V gene TRBV6-6 combines with J gene TRBJ2-7, with a weak D call TRBD1 (6 bases). The CDR3 sequence: CASTLRRGLVDEQYF. The CDR3 region has the DNA TGTGCCAGCACACTCCGCAGGGGCCTAGTCGACGAGCAGTACTTC.